The present TCR beta chain was sequenced within a study of vaccination and CD4 T cells after COVID-19. Study background: Sampling post-COVID took place a median roughly 92 days after diagnosis (range 35 to 161). Post-vaccine sampling followed dose two by a median about 72 days (range 14 to 241).

V was pared by 1 base and J by 5 bases, with 8 bases between. The CDR3 length is 13 residues. Germline V CDR1 and CDR2: SGHVS, FNYEAQ. Concerning this clonotype: Antigen unknown.

Sequencing of DNA taken from cultured CD4+ T cells relied on the Oncomine TCR Beta short-read assay. TCRdb itself ran the PCR reads through MiXCR, one entry per CDR3 protein. The top ten clones hold 20% to 25% of a sample with around 16,000 distinct CDR3 sequences, about a third of them seen once. Treatment meaning: roughly ten-day PBMC culture with coronavirus spike peptide pools or control peptides (ViraFEST assay). In healthy vaccine recipients, nucleocapsid antibodies were negative before and after vaccination, showing no prior SARS-CoV-2 infection. This rearrangement joins TRBV7-6 to TRBJ2-5; D gene unclear. The receptor's source is a human donor who received a COVID-19 vaccine. Specimen: CD4+ T cells from blood, cultured in vitro, collected before SARS-CoV-2 vaccination. CDR3 loop: CASSLEVLETQYF. CDR3 nucleotides: TGTGCCAGCAGCTTAGAGGTCCTCGAGACCCAGTACTTC.